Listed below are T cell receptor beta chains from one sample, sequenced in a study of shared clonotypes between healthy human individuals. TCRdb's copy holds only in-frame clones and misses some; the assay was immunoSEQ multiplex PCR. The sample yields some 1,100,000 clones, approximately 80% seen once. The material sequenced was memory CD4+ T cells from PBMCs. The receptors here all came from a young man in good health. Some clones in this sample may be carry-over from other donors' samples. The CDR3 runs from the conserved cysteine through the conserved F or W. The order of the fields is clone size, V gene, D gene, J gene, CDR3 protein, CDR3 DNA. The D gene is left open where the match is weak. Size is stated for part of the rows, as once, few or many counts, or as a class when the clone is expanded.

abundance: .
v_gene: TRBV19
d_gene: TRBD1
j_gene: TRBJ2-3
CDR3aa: CASSNRGRDTQYF
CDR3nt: TGTGCCAGTAGTAACAGGGGGCGGGATACGCAGTATTTT

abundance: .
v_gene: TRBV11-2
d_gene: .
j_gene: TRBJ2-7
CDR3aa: CASSLAGDTNYYEQYF
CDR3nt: TGTGCCAGCAGCTTAGCTGGGGACACGAACTACTACGAGCAGTACTTC

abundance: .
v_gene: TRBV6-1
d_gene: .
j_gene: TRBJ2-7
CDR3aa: CATDRTYEQYF
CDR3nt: TGTGCCACCGACAGGACCTACGAGCAGTACTTC

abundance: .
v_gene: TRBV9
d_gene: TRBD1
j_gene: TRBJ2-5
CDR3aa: CASSPQGTGQETQYF
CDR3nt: TGTGCCAGCAGCCCCCAGGGGACAGGGCAAGAGACCCAGTACTTC

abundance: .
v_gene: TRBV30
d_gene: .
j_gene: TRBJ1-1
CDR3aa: CAWSVAGITEAFF
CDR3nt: TGTGCCTGGAGTGTAGCGGGGATCACTGAAGCTTTCTTT

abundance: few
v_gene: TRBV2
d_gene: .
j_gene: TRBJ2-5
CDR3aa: CASSGQSETQYF
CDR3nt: TGTGCCAGCAGTGGGCAGAGCGAGACCCAGTACTTC

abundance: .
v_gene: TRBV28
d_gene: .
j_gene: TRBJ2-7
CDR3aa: CASSPEDILTPYEQYF
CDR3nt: TGTGCCAGCAGTCCTGAGGACATTTTGACGCCCTACGAGCAGTACTTC

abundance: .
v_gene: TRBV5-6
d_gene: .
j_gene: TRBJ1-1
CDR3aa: CASGRGVNTEAFF
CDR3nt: TGTGCCAGCGGACGAGGGGTAAACACTGAAGCTTTCTTT

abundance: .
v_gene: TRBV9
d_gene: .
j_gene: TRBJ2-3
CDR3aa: CASSVGALSSTDTQYF
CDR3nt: TGTGCCAGCAGCGTAGGGGCTCTCTCTAGCACAGATACGCAGTATTTT

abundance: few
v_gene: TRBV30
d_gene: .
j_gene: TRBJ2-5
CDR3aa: CAWSQGFQETQYF
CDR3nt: TGTGCCTGGTCCCAGGGTTTCCAAGAGACCCAGTACTTC

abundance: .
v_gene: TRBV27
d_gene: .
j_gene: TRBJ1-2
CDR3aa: CASSPQQGNYGYTF
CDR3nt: TGTGCCAGCAGCCCTCAACAGGGAAACTATGGCTACACCTTC